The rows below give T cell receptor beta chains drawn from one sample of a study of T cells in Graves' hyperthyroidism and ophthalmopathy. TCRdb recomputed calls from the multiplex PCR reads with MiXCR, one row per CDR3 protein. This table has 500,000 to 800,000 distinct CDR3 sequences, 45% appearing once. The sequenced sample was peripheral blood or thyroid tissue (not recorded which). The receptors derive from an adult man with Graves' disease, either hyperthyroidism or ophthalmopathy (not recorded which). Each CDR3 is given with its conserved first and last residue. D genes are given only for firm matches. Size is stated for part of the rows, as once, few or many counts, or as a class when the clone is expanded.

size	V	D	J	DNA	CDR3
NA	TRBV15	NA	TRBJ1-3	TGTGCCACCGGTCGCAGATTTGGAAACACCATATATTTT	CATGRRFGNTIYF
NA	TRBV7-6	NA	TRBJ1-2	TGTGCCAGCAGCTTAGATGCCGGGGAGGAGGATGGCTACACCTTC	CASSLDAGEEDGYTF
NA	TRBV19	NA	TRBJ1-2	TGTACCAGCAGAGACGGGAGGGCCAACTATGGCTACACCTTC	CTSRDGRANYGYTF
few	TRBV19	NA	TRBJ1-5	TGTGCCAGTAGTCAAGGGGGGCGAATCGGTCAGCCCCAGCATTTT	CASSQGGRIGQPQHF
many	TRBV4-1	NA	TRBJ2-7	TGTGCCAGCAGCCAGGACAGCTACGAGCAGTACTTC	CASSQDSYEQYF
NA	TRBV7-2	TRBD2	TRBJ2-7	TGTGCCAGCAAGACTAGCGGCTCCTACGAGCAGTACTTC	CASKTSGSYEQYF
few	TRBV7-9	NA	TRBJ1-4	TGTGCCAGCAGCTTAGCGATGAATGAAAAACTGTTTTTT	CASSLAMNEKLFF
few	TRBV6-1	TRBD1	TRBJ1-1	TGTGCCAGCAGGGCAGGGGGAGTATTCACTGAAGCTTTCTTT	CASRAGGVFTEAFF
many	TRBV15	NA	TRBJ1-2	TGTGCCACCAGCACGGACATCCGTAACTATGGCTACACCTTC	CATSTDIRNYGYTF
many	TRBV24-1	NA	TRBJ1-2	TGTGCCACCAGGGGACCGCCTAACTATGGCTACACCTTC	CATRGPPNYGYTF
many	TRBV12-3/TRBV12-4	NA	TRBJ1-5	TGTGCCAGCAGTCTAGGGGTTTCGGGACAGCCCCAGCATTTT	CASSLGVSGQPQHF
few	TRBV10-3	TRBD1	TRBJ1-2	TGTGCCATCAGTGCGCAGACAGGGGTTGGCTACACCTTC	CAISAQTGVGYTF
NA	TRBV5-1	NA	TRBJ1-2	TGCGCCAGCAGCTTGGGGGCAGGGCAGCTCACTAACTATGGCTACACCTTC	CASSLGAGQLTNYGYTF
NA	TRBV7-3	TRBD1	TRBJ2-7	TGCGCCAGCAGCCAACCTACCACAGGGGGCGGCGAGCAGTACTTC	CASSQPTTGGGEQYF
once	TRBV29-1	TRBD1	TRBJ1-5	TGCAGCGTTGAGCGCTCGGGGACAGACCAGCATTTT	CSVERSGTDQHF
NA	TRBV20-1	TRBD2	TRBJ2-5	TGCAGTTCTACCCTCCCTAGCGGGGGGGACCAAGAGACCCAGTACTTC	CSSTLPSGGDQETQYF
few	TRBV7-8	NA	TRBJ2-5	TGTGCCAGCGGGGACAAGTCCAAAGAGACCCAGTACTTC	CASGDKSKETQYF
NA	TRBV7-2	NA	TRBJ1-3	TGTGCCAGCAGCCCTCAGGGTGTGGGGACTGGAAACACCATATATTTT	CASSPQGVGTGNTIYF
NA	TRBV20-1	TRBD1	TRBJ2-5	TGCAGTGCTAGAGACTGGGCAGGGACAGCATTATTC	CSARDWAGTALF
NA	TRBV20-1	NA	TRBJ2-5	TGCAGTGCTAGAGGGGCACTTAGCAATCAGCCCCAGTACTTC	CSARGALSNQPQYF
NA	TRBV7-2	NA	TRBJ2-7	TGTGCCAGCAGCATAATCAGCCGGAGGGGGACCTACGAGCAGTACTTC	CASSIISRRGTYEQYF
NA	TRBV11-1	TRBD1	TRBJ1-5	TGTGCCAGCAGGTCCGGGACAGGGCTAGGGGACCAGCCCCAGCATTTT	CASRSGTGLGDQPQHF
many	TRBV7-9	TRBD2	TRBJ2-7	TGTGCCAGCAGCTTACGGGGGGACTACGAGCAGTACTTC	CASSLRGDYEQYF
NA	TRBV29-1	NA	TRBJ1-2	TGCAGCGCTTCAAAAGGGCGGGGGGCCTCTGGAAACACCTTC	CSASKGRGASGNTF
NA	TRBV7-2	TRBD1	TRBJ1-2	TGTGCCAGCAGCCCAGCAGTTTCCTTGGGACAGGATGCCTTC	CASSPAVSLGQDAF
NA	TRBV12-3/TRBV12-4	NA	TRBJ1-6	TGTGCCAGCAGACGGTCCCCAGGGGATTCACCCCTCCACTTT	CASRRSPGDSPLHF
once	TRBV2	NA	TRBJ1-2	TGTGCCAGCAGCCCGGGGGTAGGGCGCTATGGCTACACCTTC	CASSPGVGRYGYTF
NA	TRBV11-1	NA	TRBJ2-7	TGTGCCAGCAGCTTACCCCAGCGCGAGCAGTACTTC	CASSLPQREQYF
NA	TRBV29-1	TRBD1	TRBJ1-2	TGCAGCTTGGGGGTAGGGGGCGAAAGCTACACCTTC	CSLGVGGESYTF
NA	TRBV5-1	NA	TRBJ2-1	TGCGCCAGCAGCTTGGGAGCAGGGGCGCCCTACAATGAGCAGTTCTTC	CASSLGAGAPYNEQFF